These 10 T cell receptor beta chains share one sample of origin, sequenced in a study of OX40 agonist ivuxolimab in advanced cancers. This table comes from immunoSEQ multiplex PCR, and its TCRdb copy is limited to in-frame clones, with some not included. The sample carries about 54,000 clones, approximately 90% recorded once. Here the sequenced sample was CD4+ or CD8+ T cells sorted from blood, taken in a trial of the OX40 agonist ivuxolimab. All receptors derive from an adult with an advanced solid tumor such as melanoma, head and neck, liver or kidney cancer.

This clone turned up a few times. The chain recombines TRBV10-3 with TRBJ1-2; D not resolved. The germline V gene encodes CDR1 ENHRY and CDR2 SYGVKD. The germline V and J ends were trimmed by 2 bases and 4 bases, with 5 bases remaining between them. The CDR3 runs 12 residues. CDR3 sequence (DNA): TGTGCCATCAGTGAGCAGATCTATGGCTACACCTTC. This translates into CAISEQIYGYTF.

J is TRBJ2-2 and V is TRBV5-1; D is unresolved. Trimming took 4 bases from V and 4 from J, leaving 11 bases between them. CDR1 is SGHRS, CDR2 YFSETQ, per germline. This CDR3 has 14 residues. This CDR3 reads CASSPYLTTGELFF. The DNA for the CDR3 is TGCGCCAGCAGCCCTTACCTGACCACCGGGGAGCTGTTTTTT.

This clone appeared once. The chain employs TRBV7-2 and TRBJ2-1; TRBD2 might be the D (7 bases). Per germline, CDR1 SGHTA and CDR2 FQGNSA. The CDR3 length is 16 residues. V was pared by 5 bases and J by 9 bases, with 23 bases between. DNA for the CDR3: TGTGCCAGCAGCCTACTTGGCGCGGGGGCTAGCGGTGAGCAGTTCTTC. Its translation: CASSLLGAGASGEQFF.

CDR3 region: CASSTQGNTEAFF. The CDR3 DNA follows: TGTGCCAGCAGCACGCAGGGGAACACTGAAGCTTTCTTT. The rearrangement uses TRBV7-9 and TRBJ1-1, with D maybe TRBD1 (5 bases). This CDR3 is 13 amino acids long. Between the trimmed V and J ends, which lost 5 bases and 1 base, there was a span of 8 bases. In germline, CDR1 is SEHNR, CDR2 FQNEAQ (reference sequence). Full variable domain (rest looked up from reference TRBV7-9 and TRBJ1-1): DTGVSQNPRHKITKRGQNVTFRCDPISEHNRLYWYRQTLGQGPEFLTYFQNEAQLEKSRLLSDRFSAERPKGSFSTLEIQRTEQGDSAMYLCASSTQGNTEAFFGQGTRLTVV.

This chain connects TRBV28 to TRBJ1-2; no clear D. From germline, CDR1 is MDHEN and CDR2 SYDVKM. The CDR3 consists of 12 residues. V was shortened by 9 bases and J by 0 bases, with 8 bases between the two germline ends. The CDR3 sequence is CASSVANYGYTF. CDR3 nucleotide sequence: TGTGCCAGTTCTGTGGCTAACTATGGCTACACCTTC.

The rearrangement joins TRBV6-5 to TRBJ2-3; possible D gene TRBD1, 6 bases. V lost 6 bases and J 1 base, leaving 8 bases between the germline ends. This CDR3 has 13 residues. The V gene's germline CDR1 is MNHEY and CDR2 SVGAGI. DNA of the CDR3: TGTGCCAGCAGCCACAGGGGCACAGATACGCAGTATTTT. It yields the protein CASSHRGTDTQYF.

In DNA form, the CDR3 reads TGTGCCAGCAGCCAGAGCTCCTACGAGCAGTACTTC. Protein sequence: CASSQSSYEQYF. This rearrangement joins TRBV13 to TRBJ2-7; D uncertain. The V gene's germline CDR1 is PRHDT and CDR2 FYEKMQ (reference sequence). Trimming pared 5 bases from V and 0 bases from J, leaving 5 bases between. This CDR3 spans 12 amino acids.

The chain couples TRBV7-9 to TRBJ2-1; TRBD2 might be the D (7 bases). The germline V gene has CDR1 SEHNR and CDR2 FQNEAQ (reference sequence). This CDR3 region has 17 residues. Trimming pared 2 bases from V and 6 bases from J, leaving 20 bases between. The CDR3 DNA reads as TGTGCCAGCAGCTTAAGGGGGGGCCAGGGACTCCTCAATGAGCAGTTCTTC. Translated: CASSLRGGQGLLNEQFF.

V gene TRBV28 combines with J gene TRBJ2-7; TRBD1 matches at 9 bases. Trimming removed 1 base from V and 5 bases from J; junction bases left unmatched: 6. The CDR3 extends over 15 amino acids. Germline CDR1 reads MDHEN; CDR2 reads SYDVKM. CDR3 DNA sequence: TGTGCCAGCAGTTTATTCAGCCACAGGGGGCACGAGCAGTACTTC. The encoded protein is CASSLFSHRGHEQYF.

The chain links TRBV29-1 to TRBJ2-7; D gene uncertain. Germline-derived CDR1 and CDR2 are SQVTM and ANQGSEA. This CDR3 region has 16 residues. V was trimmed by 4 bases and J by 1 base, leaving 20 bases between them. The CDR3 DNA reads as TGCAGCGTTGTTTACCTCGGAAACGTGGAATCCTACGAGCAGTACTTC. This translates into CSVVYLGNVESYEQYF.